Each of the 26 T cell receptor beta chains below was sequenced from the same sample in a study of metastatic and nonmetastatic thyroid tumors. Prior to thyroid surgery, none of the patients had received any treatment. TCRdb re-called the PCR reads with MiXCR. The sample lists approximately 38,000 clones; approximately 30% were seen once. The sample comprised blood. The receptors were sampled from a male donor with papillary thyroid cancer or a benign thyroid nodule (not recorded which). Some clones in this sample may be carry-over from other donors' samples.

The chain employs TRBV4-3 and TRBJ1-2; 8 positions agree with TRBD1. The length of the CDR3 is 15 residues. The germline V gene encodes CDR1 LGHNA and CDR2 YSLEER. J was trimmed by 4 bases and V by 1 base; bases with no gene match: 5. The CDR3 bases are TGCGCCAGCAGCCAAGGCTGGGGACAGGTCTATGGCTACACCTTC. Its protein is CASSQGWGQVYGYTF.

In its sample, this clone was seen many times. V gene TRBV7-2 combines with J gene TRBJ1-1; no clear D. Looked up from germline, CDR1 is SGHTA and CDR2 is FQGNSA. This CDR3 spans 14 amino acids. With 5 bases removed from V and 2 bases from J, the gap between germline ends came to 12 bases. The CDR3: CASSLLGFNTEAFF. CDR3 bases: TGTGCCAGCAGCCTTTTGGGCTTCAACACTGAAGCTTTCTTT.

This clone has just a few counts. The chain couples TRBV6-1 to TRBJ2-1; 7 nucleotides match TRBD1. The germline V gene encodes CDR1 MNHNS and CDR2 SASEGT. With 4 bases clipped from V and 8 bases from J, the junction kept 8 bases outside the gene matches. The length of the CDR3 is 14 residues. CDR3 sequence: CASSGVQGSDEQFF. DNA of the CDR3: TGTGCCAGCAGTGGAGTACAGGGGTCGGATGAGCAGTTCTTC.

The V call is TRBV6-1, the J call TRBJ1-2, with a weak D call TRBD1 (5 bases). Per the germline V gene, CDR1 is MNHNS and CDR2 is SASEGT. Trimming stripped 6 bases from V and 4 bases from J, with 21 bases between. CDR3 size: 16 residues. CDR3 coding DNA: TGTGCCAGCAGGGACCAAGACAGAAGCTCTTTCTATGGCTACACCTTC. This sequence encodes CASRDQDRSSFYGYTF.

This chain connects TRBV6-1 to TRBJ1-2, with 7 bases matching TRBD1. Germline CDR1 is MNHNS and CDR2 is SASEGT. The CDR3 spans 16 residues. V shed 1 base, J shed 5 bases, and the junction held 10 bases outside the gene matches. This CDR3 reads CASSEDGRGTYYGYTF. DNA of the CDR3: TGTGCCAGCAGTGAAGACGGCAGGGGGACTTATTATGGCTACACCTTC.

This clone was counted many times. The CDR3 sequence is CASSQYSERITGELFF. The CDR3, as DNA: TGTGCCAGCAGCCAATATAGTGAGCGAATCACCGGGGAGCTGTTTTTT. The chain couples TRBV14 to TRBJ2-2; D is ambiguous. This CDR3 is 16 amino acids long. Germline V gene sequence: CDR1 SGHDN, CDR2 FVKESK. Trimming took 2 bases from V and 4 from J, leaving 14 bases between them.

In its sample, this clone ranks as medium-sized (0.01 to 0.1%). The gene calls are TRBV20-1 and TRBJ2-1; weak D call: TRBD2 (6 bases). In germline, CDR1 is DFQATT, CDR2 SNEGSKA (reference sequence). V shed 0 bases and J shed 3 bases, with 12 bases lying between them. The CDR3 sequence is 15 residues long. DNA of the CDR3: TGCAGTGCTAGAGACCCGGGACTCCTCTACAATGAGCAGTTCTTC. As protein: CSARDPGLLYNEQFF.

This clone was observed at least ten times. The V call is TRBV12-3 or TRBV12-4, the J call TRBJ2-3; 16 positions agree with TRBD2. This CDR3 spans 16 amino acids. The V and J ends lost 6 bases and 0 bases, in that order; junction bases with no gene match: 0. CDR3 sequence reads: CASRGLAGGSTDTQYF. The CDR3 nucleotides read TGTGCCAGCAGGGGACTAGCGGGAGGGAGCACAGATACGCAGTATTTT.

By sample fraction, this clone is medium-sized (0.01 to 0.1%). The chain recombines TRBV20-1 with TRBJ2-5, with D perhaps matching TRBD2 (5 bases). Germline V lookup: CDR1 DFQATT, CDR2 SNEGSKA (reference sequence). V gave up 1 base and J gave up 4 bases, with 25 bases separating them. The CDR3 is 18 amino acids. Here the CDR3 reads CSARAPEAAKAPRETQYF. The CDR3 nucleotides read TGCAGTGCTAGAGCCCCGGAGGCTGCGAAGGCCCCTAGAGAGACCCAGTACTTC.

By sample fraction, this clone is medium-sized. The V and J genes are TRBV11-2 and TRBJ2-7; 9 nucleotides line up with TRBD1. Germline trimming cut 5 bases from V and 6 bases from J; bases unmatched to any gene: 5. This CDR3 is 13 amino acids long. Germline assignment: CDR1 SGHAT and CDR2 FQNNGV. The DNA for the CDR3 is TGTGCCAGCAGCCGCGGACAGGGGAGCGAGCAGTACTTC. It is translated as CASSRGQGSEQYF. The full variable domain, its missing parts supplied by reference TRBV11-2 and TRBJ2-7, is EAGVAQSPRYKIIEKRQSVAFWCNPISGHATLYWYQQILGQGPKLLIQFQNNGVVDDSQLPKDRFSAERLKGVDSTLKIQPAKLEDSAVYLCASSRGQGSEQYFGPGTRLTVT.

As for this clone: The CDR3 does not end in the conserved phenylalanine or tryptophan, so this is likely a read error. V gene TRBV20-1 combines with J gene TRBJ2-7; D is undetermined. V shed 0 bases and J shed 6 bases, with 15 bases lying between them. The CDR3 consists of 14 residues. The germline V gene encodes CDR1 DFQATT and CDR2 SNEGSKA (reference sequence). In nucleotides, the CDR3 is TGCAGTGCTAGAGAGCATAAAGGGCGTGTCGAGCAGTACCTC. It specifies CSAREHKGRVEQYL.

For this clone: One end of the junction varies from germline; a read error may be responsible. The CDR3 spells CSSRGSNTEAFF. The CDR3 DNA reads as TGTTCCAGCAGGGGCAGTAACACTGAAGCTTTCTTT. The V and J genes are TRBV7-6 and TRBJ1-1, with a weak D call TRBD1 (6 bases). Germline-derived CDR1 and CDR2 are SGHVS and FNYEAQ. There are 12 residues in the CDR3.

The gene calls are TRBV6-1 and TRBJ2-7, with TRBD1 matching over 8 bases. The J segment lost 0 bases and the V segment lost 6 bases, leaving 10 bases of the junction unmatched. CDR1 MNHNS and CDR2 SASEGT come from the germline V gene. This CDR3 has 16 amino acids. This CDR3 reads CASRNHGQGNSYEQYF. The CDR3 DNA sequence: TGTGCCAGCAGGAACCACGGACAGGGCAACTCCTACGAGCAGTACTTC.

The rearrangement joins TRBV6-1 to TRBJ2-3, with TRBD2 matching over 8 bases. V lost 6 bases and J lost 0; bases outside the gene matches: 8. CDR3 length: 16 amino acids. Germline V gene sequence: CDR1 MNHNS, CDR2 SASEGT. CDR3 loop: CASRAMAGGSTDTQYF. CDR3 DNA: TGTGCCAGCAGGGCGATGGCGGGAGGAAGCACAGATACGCAGTATTTT.

This clone was counted a few times. The chain uses TRBV12-3 or TRBV12-4 and TRBJ1-1; possibly TRBD1 for D (5 bases). CDR3 length: 14 residues. V lost 2 bases and J 9 bases, leaving 16 bases between the germline ends. CDR3 in amino acids: CASSLSGTQGKAFF. The CDR3 DNA follows: TGTGCCAGCAGTTTATCCGGGACCCAGGGAAAAGCTTTCTTT.

This clone was found many times. A clone one base away is much larger, so this may be a read error. The chain carries TRBV12-3 or TRBV12-4 and TRBJ2-2; D perhaps matches TRBD1 (6 bases). Between the trimmed V and J ends, which lost 3 bases and 6 bases, there was a span of 14 bases. The CDR3 runs 15 residues. CDR3 nucleotides: TGTGCCAGCAGTTTCCCAGGGGATGGACCCGGGGAGCTGTTTTTT. It translates to CASSFPGDGPGELFF.

V gene TRBV28 combines with J gene TRBJ1-5, with 8 nucleotides matching TRBD1. CDR1 is MDHEN, CDR2 SYDVKM, per germline. The CDR3 loop spans 14 amino acids. With V trimmed by 8 bases and J by 4 bases, 7 bases remained unmatched. The DNA of the CDR3 is TGTGCCAGCCAAAATACAGGGGGAAATCAGCCCCAGCATTTT. Translation: CASQNTGGNQPQHF.

The V call is TRBV6-1, the J call TRBJ2-7; 9 positions match TRBD2. V shed 5 bases and J 2 bases; nucleotides not matched to a gene: 7. The germline CDR1 and CDR2 sequences are MNHNS and SASEGT. The CDR3 has 15 residues. DNA for the CDR3: TGTGCCAGCAGTAGGAGTAGCGGGAGAGCCTACGAGCAGTACTTC. Translation: CASSRSSGRAYEQYF.

In its sample, this clone ranks as medium-sized. The V and J genes are TRBV20-1 and TRBJ2-5; TRBD2 agrees at 12 bases. CDR3 length equals 16 residues. CDR1 and CDR2 (germline): DFQATT, SNEGSKA (reference sequence). Losses at the gene ends were 3 bases for V and 5 bases for J; bases not matched to a gene: 10. The CDR3 is CSARASGRARGETQYF. As DNA, the CDR3 is TGCAGTGCTAGGGCTAGCGGGAGGGCCCGTGGGGAGACCCAGTACTTC.

In this sample, this clone turned up a few times. The genes are TRBV28 and TRBJ1-1; 8 bases agree with TRBD1. Losses at the gene ends were 4 bases for V and 5 bases for J; bases not matched to a gene: 9. The germline V gene has CDR1 MDHEN and CDR2 SYDVKM. This CDR3 has 15 residues. The CDR3 nucleotides are TGTGCCAGCAGTTACAGGGGGGAGGCGGGAACTGAAGCTTTCTTT. Protein sequence: CASSYRGEAGTEAFF.

The rearrangement uses TRBV11-2 and TRBJ2-7, with D tentatively TRBD1 or TRBD2 (6 bases each). V was shortened by 6 bases and J by 7 bases, with 19 bases between the two germline ends. CDR1 SGHAT and CDR2 FQNNGV come from the germline V gene. The CDR3 extends over 14 amino acids. The CDR3 here is CASRRDKGFGEQYF. As DNA, the CDR3 is TGTGCCAGCAGGCGGGACAAGGGATTTGGGGAGCAGTACTTC.

The CDR3 protein is CASSSRTSGTHNEQFF. CDR3 nucleotides: TGTGCCAGCAGCTCCCGTACTAGCGGGACCCACAATGAGCAGTTCTTC. The rearrangement links TRBV9 to TRBJ2-1, with TRBD2 matching over 10 bases. The CDR3 loop spans 16 amino acids. V gave up 4 bases and J gave up 5 bases; unmatched junction bases: 9. Germline V gene data show CDR1 as SGDLS and CDR2 as YYNGEE.

In its sample, this clone was seen a few times. V gene TRBV4-1 combines with J gene TRBJ1-3; no definite D call. The length of the CDR3 is 15 residues. The germline CDR1 and CDR2 sequences are MGHRA and YSYEKL. Between the trimmed V and J ends, which lost 0 bases and 4 bases, there was a span of 10 bases. In DNA form, the CDR3 reads TGCGCCAGCAGCCAAGATGTCCCCCCGGGAAACACCATATATTTT. Its translation: CASSQDVPPGNTIYF.

This clone showed up many times. The chain uses TRBV28 and TRBJ1-3; D possibly corresponds to TRBD1 (5 bases). V lost 5 bases and J lost 2, with 16 bases in between. CDR1 MDHEN and CDR2 SYDVKM come from the germline V gene. The CDR3 spans 16 residues. CDR3 nucleotides: TGTGCCAGCAGTCAGCCCAAGGGGAGAACTGGAAACACCATATATTTT. Translating it yields CASSQPKGRTGNTIYF.

The sample holds many counts of this clone. CDR3 in amino acids: CASSFQTHEQFF. CDR3 sequence (DNA): TGTGCCAGCAGTTTTCAGACCCATGAGCAGTTCTTC. This chain links TRBV28 with TRBJ2-1; no clear D. This CDR3 is 12 amino acids long. The germline V and J ends were trimmed by 3 bases and 8 bases, with 8 bases remaining between them. Germline CDR1 and CDR2: MDHEN and SYDVKM.

J is TRBJ2-7 and V is TRBV20-1, with 7 bases aligning to TRBD2. Looked up from germline, CDR1 is DFQATT and CDR2 is SNEGSKA (reference sequence). The CDR3 totals 14 residues. With 6 bases clipped from V and 6 bases from J, the junction kept 14 bases outside the gene matches. CDR3 sequence (DNA): TGCAGTGCCACCCTTGGGGGAGGGAGGGGCGAGCAGTACTTC. Amino acid sequence: CSATLGGGRGEQYF.